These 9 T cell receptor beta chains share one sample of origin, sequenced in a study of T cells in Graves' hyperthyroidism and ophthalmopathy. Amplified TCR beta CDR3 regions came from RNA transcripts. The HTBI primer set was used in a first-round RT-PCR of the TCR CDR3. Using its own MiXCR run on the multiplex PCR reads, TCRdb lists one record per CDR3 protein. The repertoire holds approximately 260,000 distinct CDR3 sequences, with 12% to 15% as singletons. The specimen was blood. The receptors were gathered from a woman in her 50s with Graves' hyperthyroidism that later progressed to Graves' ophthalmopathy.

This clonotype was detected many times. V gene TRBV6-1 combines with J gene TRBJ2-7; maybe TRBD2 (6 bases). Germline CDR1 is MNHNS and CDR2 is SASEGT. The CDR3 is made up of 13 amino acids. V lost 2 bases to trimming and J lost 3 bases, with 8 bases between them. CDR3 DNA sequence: TGTGCCAGCAGTGAACTAGCGTACTACGAGCAGTACTTC. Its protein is CASSELAYYEQYF.

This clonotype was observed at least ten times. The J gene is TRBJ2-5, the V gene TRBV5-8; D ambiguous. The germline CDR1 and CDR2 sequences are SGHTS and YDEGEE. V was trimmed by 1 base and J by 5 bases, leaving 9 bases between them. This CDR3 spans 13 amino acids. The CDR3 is CASSLYGGETQYF. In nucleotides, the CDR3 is TGTGCCAGCAGCTTGTATGGTGGGGAGACCCAGTACTTC.

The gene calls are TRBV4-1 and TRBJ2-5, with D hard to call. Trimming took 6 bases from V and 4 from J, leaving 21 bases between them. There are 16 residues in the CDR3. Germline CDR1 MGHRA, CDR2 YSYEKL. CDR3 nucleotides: TGCGCCAGCAGTCCTCTGTGGAGCCAGAACGGAGAGACCCAGTACTTC. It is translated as CASSPLWSQNGETQYF.

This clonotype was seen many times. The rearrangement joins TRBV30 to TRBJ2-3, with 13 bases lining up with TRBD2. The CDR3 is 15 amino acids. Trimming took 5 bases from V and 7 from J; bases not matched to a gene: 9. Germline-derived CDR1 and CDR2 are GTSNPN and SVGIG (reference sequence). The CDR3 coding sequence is TGTGCCTGGGGGGACCCGGGACTAGCGGGAAATACGCAGTATTTT. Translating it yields CAWGDPGLAGNTQYF. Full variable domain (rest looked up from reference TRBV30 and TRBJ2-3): SQTIHQWPATLVQPVGSPLSLECTVEGTSNPNLYWYRQAAGRGLQLLFYSVGIGQISSEVPQNLSASRPQDRQFILSSKKLLLSDSGFYLCAWGDPGLAGNTQYFGPGTRLTVL.

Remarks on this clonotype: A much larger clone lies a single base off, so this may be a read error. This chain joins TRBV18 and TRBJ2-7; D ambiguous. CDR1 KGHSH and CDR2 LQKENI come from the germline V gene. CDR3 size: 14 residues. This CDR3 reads CASAPRTSPYEQYF. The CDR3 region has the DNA TGTGCCAGCGCACCACGGACCAGTCCCTACGAGCAGTACTTC.

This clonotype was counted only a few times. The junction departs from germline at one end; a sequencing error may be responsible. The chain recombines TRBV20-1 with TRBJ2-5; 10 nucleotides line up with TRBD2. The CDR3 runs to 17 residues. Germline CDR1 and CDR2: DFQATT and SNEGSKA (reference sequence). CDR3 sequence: CSASGLGLGLAQGTQYF. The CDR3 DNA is TGCAGTGCTAGCGGACTTGGCCTGGGACTAGCGCAAGGGACCCAGTACTTC.

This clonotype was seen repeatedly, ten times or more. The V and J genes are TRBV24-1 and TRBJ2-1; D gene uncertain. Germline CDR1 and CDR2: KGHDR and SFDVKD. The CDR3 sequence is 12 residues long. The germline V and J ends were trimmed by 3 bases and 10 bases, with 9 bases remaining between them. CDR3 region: CATSDPGIEQFF. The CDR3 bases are TGTGCCACCAGTGATCCGGGCATCGAGCAGTTCTTC.

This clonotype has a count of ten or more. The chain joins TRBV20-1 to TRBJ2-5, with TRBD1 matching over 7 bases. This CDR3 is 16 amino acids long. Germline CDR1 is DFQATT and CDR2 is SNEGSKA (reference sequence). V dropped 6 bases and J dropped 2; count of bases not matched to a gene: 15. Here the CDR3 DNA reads TGCAGTGCCCGACCCAGAAAGGGGGCCCTACAAGAGACCCAGTACTTC. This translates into CSARPRKGALQETQYF.

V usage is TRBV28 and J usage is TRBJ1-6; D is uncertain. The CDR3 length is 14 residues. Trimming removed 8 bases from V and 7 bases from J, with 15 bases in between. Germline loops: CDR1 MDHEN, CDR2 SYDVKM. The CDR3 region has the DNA TGTGCCAGCGGAGGGATCCCCCTCAATTCACCCCTCCACTTT. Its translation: CASGGIPLNSPLHF.